This T cell receptor beta chain came from a study of PD-L1 blockade in urothelial cancer. Background on the study: Blood analyses occurred 3 weeks (second dose) and 6 weeks post treatment start. The median number of T cells present in blood samples was about 130,000. Study findings and constraints: Durable benefit was linked to greater 3-week expansion of tumor-associated blood clones. Better survival was predicted when blood TCR clonality before treatment fell below the median.

About this clone: Its antigen is still unknown.

Data came from immunoSEQ multiplex PCR; TCRdb stores just in-frame clones and leaves some out. The sample records about 84,000 clones, over 90% being singletons. Losses at the gene ends were 3 bases for V and 0 bases for J; bases not matched to a gene: 2. The CDR3 loop spans 17 amino acids. Looked up from germline, CDR1 is SGHKS and CDR2 is YYEKEE (reference sequence). V gene TRBV5-5 combines with J gene TRBJ2-1; 14 bases are shared with TRBD2. This receptor was taken from a man aged 55 to 70 with urothelial cancer. Sequencing was performed on PBMCs, taken around atezolizumab (anti-PD-L1) treatment. Written as DNA, the CDR3 is TGTGCCAGCAGCTGGGGGACTAGCGGGGGCTCCTACAATGAGCAGTTCTTC. Protein sequence: CASSWGTSGGSYNEQFF.